This is a list of T cell receptor beta chains from one sample in a study of shared clonotypes between healthy human individuals. Profiling relied on immunoSEQ multiplex PCR, and the TCRdb table lists in-frame clones only, not all of them. The sample contains some 2,400,000 clones, 90% to 97% of which appear only once. The sample comprised naive CD4+ T cells sorted from blood. The receptors were sampled from a young man in good health. Both conserved end residues are part of each CDR3. The listing skips clone size in some rows; elsewhere it reads once, few, many or a size class.

>once|TRBV6-5
CASSYSGLGFYNEQFF
>NA|TRBV30
CAWSPGQGGNQPQHF
>NA|TRBV2
CASSELSGQTSGNTIYF
>NA|TRBV5-6
CASSPGGQLWYEQYF
>once|TRBV5-1
CASSPGLFFNQPQHF
>NA|TRBV6-6
CASGVYSGNTIYF
>NA|TRBV30
CAWGPSVGTQYF
>NA|TRBV28
CASSFTYTYRDHTDTQYF
>NA|TRBV27
CASSLSMTVPGEQFF
>NA|TRBV5-1
CASSLGGNLFNGELFF
>NA|TRBV7-9
CASSLGTHAYEQYF
>NA|TRBV18
CASSPPNRVLSTDTQYF
>NA|TRBV7-3
CASSAMGLETQYF
>NA|TRBV6-1
CASSHGTPEAFF
>NA|TRBV5-1
CASSTNRDTNRYEQYF
>once|TRBV6-5
CASSRGDTGELFF
>NA|TRBV6-5
CASSAGEVYEQYF
>NA|TRBV5-1
CASSLEAGKAGELFF
>once|TRBV4-1
CASSQDLPLSGGNTIYF
>NA|TRBV5-1
CASSSPGQGDTQYF
>NA|TRBV29-1
CSLRGQKDTTDTQYF
>NA|TRBV11-2
CASSLAHSWATYEQYF
>NA|TRBV18
CASSPRGGNQPQHF
>NA|TRBV7-8
CASSLDGGTSYGYTF
>NA|TRBV4-1
CASSVGQGRWGNQPQHF
>NA|TRBV7-9
CASSLMGQGINEQFF
>NA|TRBV6-6
CASTPPVTDTQYF
>NA|TRBV19
CASSMGLGLAQYF
>NA|TRBV5-1
CASSPTSGLSTDTQYF
>NA|TRBV7-9
CASGTTPSNEQYF
>NA|TRBV28
CASTPGQSNTGELFF
>NA|TRBV18
CASSPGMDYGYTF
>NA|TRBV7-2
CASSPRNTGPYEQYF
>NA|TRBV5-6
CASSLRGQNYGYTF
>NA|TRBV27
CASSWTGIQETQYF